The rows below give T cell receptor beta chains drawn from one sample of a study of OX40 agonist ivuxolimab in advanced cancers. TCRdb's table, derived via immunoSEQ multiplex PCR, lists solely in-frame clones and lacks some. The sample includes approximately 54,000 clones, more than 85% of them seen just once. The starting material was CD4+ or CD8+ T cells sorted from blood, obtained in a trial of the OX40 agonist ivuxolimab. These receptors were collected from an adult with an advanced solid tumor such as melanoma, head and neck, liver or kidney cancer. CDR3s include the opening cysteine and the closing phenylalanine or tryptophan. The D gene is left open where the match is weak. Rows give clone size only sometimes, using once, few, many, or a class for an expanded clone.

V	D	size	J	CDR3	DNA
TRBV6-1	TRBD2	few	TRBJ2-5	CASSRLAGDQETQYF	TGTGCCAGCAGCCGACTAGCGGGGGACCAAGAGACCCAGTACTTC
TRBV4-3	TRBD1	NA	TRBJ2-7	CASSQGTGYEQYF	TGCGCCAGCAGCCAAGGGACAGGTTACGAGCAGTACTTC
TRBV4-3	NA	NA	TRBJ2-2	CASSLGVNTGELFF	TGCGCCAGCAGCCTTGGGGTGAACACCGGGGAGCTGTTTTTT
TRBV7-9	NA	NA	TRBJ2-7	CASSPRTVTYEQYF	TGTGCCAGCAGCCCCCGGACGGTAACCTACGAGCAGTACTTC
TRBV13	NA	NA	TRBJ1-4	CASSLGPRREKLFF	TGTGCCAGCAGCTTAGGCCCGAGGAGGGAAAAACTGTTTTTT
TRBV4-3	NA	NA	TRBJ2-1	CASSQDNFIYGNEQFF	TGCGCCAGCAGCCAAGATAACTTCATTTACGGCAATGAGCAGTTCTTC
TRBV28	TRBD1	NA	TRBJ1-5	CASHGTGVSISNQPQHF	TGTGCCAGCCACGGGACAGGGGTATCCATCAGCAATCAGCCCCAGCATTTT
TRBV4-2	NA	NA	TRBJ2-1	CASSQADTGTGYNEQFF	TGTGCCAGCAGCCAAGCTGATACAGGGACTGGTTACAATGAGCAGTTCTTC
TRBV7-6	NA	NA	TRBJ2-2	CASSQGGELFF	TGTGCCAGCAGCCAAGGGGGGGAGCTGTTTTTT
TRBV7-9	NA	NA	TRBJ1-2	CASSLVDGGRFYGYTF	TGTGCCAGCAGCTTAGTAGATGGGGGACGGTTCTATGGCTACACCTTC
TRBV19	TRBD1	few	TRBJ1-1	CASTPTTGGTEAFF	TGTGCCAGTACCCCTACTACAGGGGGCACTGAAGCTTTCTTT
TRBV5-6	NA	NA	TRBJ1-3	CASSFGTSGNTIYF	TGTGCCAGCAGCTTCGGGACCTCTGGAAACACCATATATTTT
TRBV7-2	NA	NA	TRBJ2-7	CASSLFEDSYEQYF	TGTGCCAGCAGCTTATTCGAAGACTCCTACGAGCAGTACTTC
TRBV6-5	NA	NA	TRBJ2-5	CASSYSVGETQYF	TGTGCCAGCAGTTACTCCGTAGGTGAGACCCAGTACTTC
TRBV27	TRBD2	NA	TRBJ2-7	CASSLGLAYEQYF	TGTGCCAGCAGTTTAGGACTAGCCTACGAGCAGTACTTC
TRBV7-3	TRBD2	once	TRBJ2-1	CASSLGLAGYNEQFF	TGTGCCAGCAGCCTGGGGCTAGCGGGTTACAATGAGCAGTTCTTC
TRBV5-6	TRBD1	NA	TRBJ2-1	CASSIGQGGYNEQFF	TGTGCCAGCAGCATCGGACAGGGGGGGTACAATGAGCAGTTCTTC
TRBV7-2	NA	NA	TRBJ1-1	CASSLDRGEEAFF	TGTGCCAGCAGCTTAGATCGAGGGGAGGAAGCTTTCTTT
TRBV6-5	NA	NA	TRBJ1-5	CASSSVPGSNQPQHF	TGTGCCAGCAGTTCCGTACCAGGGAGCAATCAGCCCCAGCATTTT
TRBV4-1	TRBD2	NA	TRBJ2-5	CASSQGPSGRYQETQYF	TGCGCCAGCAGCCAAGGTCCTAGCGGGAGGTACCAAGAGACCCAGTACTTC
TRBV6-5	NA	NA	TRBJ2-2	CASMYGTTGELFF	TGTGCCAGCATGTACGGAACCACCGGGGAGCTGTTTTTT
TRBV13	TRBD2	once	TRBJ2-5	CASSFLAGGTQETQYF	TGTGCCAGCAGCTTTTTAGCGGGGGGTACCCAAGAGACCCAGTACTTC
TRBV25-1	NA	NA	TRBJ2-7	CASSESGNEQYF	TGTGCCAGCAGTGAATCAGGGAACGAGCAGTACTTC
TRBV27	TRBD2	NA	TRBJ2-7	CASSSLEDTGGSYEQYF	TGTGCCAGCAGTTCTCTCGAGGACACGGGGGGCTCCTACGAGCAGTACTTC
TRBV5-1	TRBD1	NA	TRBJ2-7	CASNNQRGQTYEQYF	TGCGCCAGCAACAACCAACGGGGACAGACCTACGAGCAGTACTTC
TRBV5-6	NA	NA	TRBJ2-7	CASKVQGGSYEQYF	TGTGCCAGCAAGGTCCAGGGGGGGTCCTACGAGCAGTACTTC
TRBV27	NA	NA	TRBJ1-5	CASSLFVDSNQPQHF	TGTGCCAGCAGTTTATTTGTGGATAGCAATCAGCCCCAGCATTTT
TRBV9	TRBD2	NA	TRBJ2-1	CASSGGLARYNEQFF	TGTGCCAGCAGCGGCGGACTAGCGCGATACAATGAGCAGTTCTTC
TRBV6-5	TRBD1	NA	TRBJ2-7	CASSGPGQGPYEQYF	TGTGCCAGCAGTGGACCGGGACAGGGGCCCTACGAGCAGTACTTC
TRBV27	NA	once	TRBJ1-4	CASSRSRGTNEKLFF	TGTGCCAGCAGTCGCAGTAGGGGGACTAATGAAAAACTGTTTTTT
TRBV27	NA	NA	TRBJ2-7	CASRPSGSGLEQYF	TGTGCCAGCAGACCTAGTGGATCAGGGCTCGAGCAGTACTTC
TRBV9	TRBD2	NA	TRBJ2-3	CASSPTGGPVGTDTQYF	TGTGCCAGCAGTCCCACGGGAGGGCCAGTGGGCACAGATACGCAGTATTTT
TRBV6-1	NA	NA	TRBJ2-3	CASSADTDTQYF	TGTGCCAGCAGTGCAGACACAGATACGCAGTATTTT
TRBV4-1	NA	NA	TRBJ1-1	CASSQELGQQNTEAFF	TGCGCCAGCAGCCAAGAGTTAGGGCAGCAGAACACTGAAGCTTTCTTT
TRBV4-1	TRBD2	NA	TRBJ2-1	CASSPRLAFVNEQFF	TGCGCCAGCAGCCCAAGACTAGCATTCGTGAATGAGCAGTTCTTC
TRBV4-1	NA	NA	TRBJ1-1	CASSQTRQEAFF	TGCGCCAGCAGCCAAACCCGACAGGAAGCTTTCTTT
TRBV11-2	NA	NA	TRBJ1-1	CASSLYSAEAFF	TGTGCCAGCAGCTTATACTCTGCTGAAGCTTTCTTT
TRBV4-3	NA	once	TRBJ2-7	CASSQVSAGFYYEQYF	TGCGCCAGCAGCCAAGTGAGTGCGGGATTTTACTACGAGCAGTACTTC
TRBV7-9	NA	NA	TRBJ1-1	CASSSIEGNTEAFF	TGTGCCAGCAGCTCTATCGAGGGAAACACTGAAGCTTTCTTT
TRBV6-5	NA	NA	TRBJ1-2	CASRGGRYGYTF	TGTGCCAGCAGAGGGGGTAGATATGGCTACACCTTC
TRBV11-2	NA	once	TRBJ2-5	CASSLRGNQETQYF	TGTGCCAGCAGCTTAAGAGGAAACCAAGAGACCCAGTACTTC
TRBV19	TRBD1	NA	TRBJ2-7	CASSITGTGALEQYF	TGTGCCAGTAGTATAACCGGGACAGGGGCCCTCGAGCAGTACTTC
TRBV4-1	NA	NA	TRBJ2-7	CASKQTRGSTYEQYF	TGCGCCAGCAAGCAGACGAGGGGATCTACTTACGAGCAGTACTTC
TRBV7-9	TRBD2	NA	TRBJ2-7	CASSLVGGTYEQYF	TGTGCCAGCAGCTTAGTCGGGGGGACCTACGAGCAGTACTTC
TRBV7-9	NA	NA	TRBJ2-5	CASSLPGSETQYF	TGTGCCAGCAGCTTACCGGGATCGGAGACCCAGTACTTC